One and the same sample provided the 10 T cell receptor beta chains below, sequenced in a study of blood T cell repertoires in COVID-19. The method was immunoSEQ multiplex PCR; TCRdb's version includes in-frame clones alone and lacks a portion of them. The table lists under 250,000 clones, 85% to 90% of them singletons. Sequenced: PBMCs or T cells enriched from blood (not recorded which). The receptors were sampled from a man aged 40-55 years who had recovered from COVID-19.

This clone showed up just once. The chain carries TRBV15 and TRBJ1-2; 7 bases are shared with TRBD1. Germline CDR1 reads LNHNV; CDR2 reads YYDKDF (reference sequence). J was trimmed by 6 bases and V by 5 bases; bases with no gene match: 6. This CDR3 is built from 13 residues. The CDR3 region has the DNA TGTGCCACCAGCGGTATAGACAGGGATGGCTACACCTTC. It encodes CATSGIDRDGYTF.

This rearrangement joins TRBV19 to TRBJ1-6, with TRBD1 matching over 9 bases. J gave up 8 bases and V 9 bases, and 5 bases lay outside the gene matches. The CDR3 covers 13 residues. Germline V gene data show CDR1 as LNHDA and CDR2 as SQIVND (reference sequence). CDR3 DNA: TGTGCCAGCAACCGGGACAGGGATTCACCCCTCCACTTT. Translation gives CASNRDRDSPLHF.

The CDR3 spells CASSKEGDPYEKLFF. The CDR3 DNA sequence: TGTGCCAGCAGCAAAGAGGGGGACCCATATGAAAAACTGTTTTTT. The chain employs TRBV9 and TRBJ1-4; D is perhaps TRBD1 (6 bases). The CDR3 runs to 15 residues. Germline V lookup: CDR1 SGDLS, CDR2 YYNGEE. Trimming shortened V by 4 bases and J by 6 bases, and 16 bases separated the two germline ends.

This rearrangement joins TRBV24-1 to TRBJ2-1; TRBD1 might be the D (6 bases). V shed 4 bases and J shed 5 bases, with 11 bases lying between them. The germline V gene has CDR1 KGHDR and CDR2 SFDVKD. The CDR3 contains 14 residues. The chain's CDR3 is CATSEDRTDNEQFF. CDR3 bases: TGTGCCACCAGTGAAGACAGGACAGACAATGAGCAGTTCTTC.

This clone was counted between two and nine times. The V and J genes are TRBV29-1 and TRBJ1-1; the D gene is possibly TRBD1 (5 bases). V was pared by 7 bases and J by 4 bases, with 10 bases between. The CDR3 is made up of 11 amino acids. CDR1 is SQVTM and CDR2 is ANQGSEA in the germline V gene. CDR3 loop: CSGRRGTEAFF. CDR3 DNA sequence: TGCAGCGGGAGGAGGGGCACTGAAGCTTTCTTT.

The V call is TRBV14, the J call TRBJ2-3; 7 bases are a match to TRBD1. This CDR3 comprises 14 residues. Germline CDR1 SGHDN, CDR2 FVKESK. Trimming cost V 4 bases and J 5 bases; bases outside gene matches: 6. CDR3 region: CASSPRQGRDTQYF. The CDR3 DNA reads TGTGCCAGCAGCCCCAGACAGGGTAGAGATACGCAGTATTTT. Using reference TRBV14 and TRBJ2-3 for the parts outside the CDR3, the full variable domain is EAGVTQFPSHSVIEKGQTVTLRCDPISGHDNLYWYRRVMGKEIKFLLHFVKESKQDESGMPNNRFLAERTGGTYSTLKVQPAELEDSGVYFCASSPRQGRDTQYFGPGTRLTVL.

CDR3 DNA: TGTGCCAGCAGTGAGTTTGCGACTAGCGGGTACAATGAGCAGTTCTTC. This gives the protein CASSEFATSGYNEQFF. The chain joins TRBV25-1 to TRBJ2-1, with 10 bases identical to TRBD2. Germline CDR1 is MGHDK and CDR2 is SYGVNS. The CDR3 has 16 amino acids. V gave up 3 bases and J gave up 4 bases; unmatched junction bases: 6.

CDR3 amino acids: CASSFTGKSYEQYF. For the CDR3, the DNA is TGCGCCAGCAGCTTTACAGGGAAGTCCTACGAGCAGTACTTC. The rearrangement joins TRBV5-1 to TRBJ2-7; D perhaps matches TRBD1 (6 bases). Germline lookup yields CDR1 SGHRS and CDR2 YFSETQ. The CDR3 length is 14 residues. V lost 2 bases and J 1 base, leaving 10 bases between the germline ends.

The gene calls are TRBV19 and TRBJ2-5; unclear D gene. This CDR3 comprises 13 residues. The V gene lost 1 base and the J gene lost 5 bases, with 8 bases spanning the gap. Germline CDR1 reads LNHDA; CDR2 reads SQIVND (reference sequence). CDR3 coding DNA: TGTGCCAGTAGTATAGGACATGCGGAGACCCAGTACTTC. Encoded protein: CASSIGHAETQYF.

The gene calls are TRBV28 and TRBJ2-4, with 8 bases lining up with TRBD1. The CDR3 spans 15 residues. V lost 5 bases and J lost 5; bases outside the gene matches: 8. Germline V gene lookup returns CDR1 MDHEN and CDR2 SYDVKM. The CDR3 coding sequence is TGTGCCAGCAGTGCGGGACAGGTTGGTGAAAACATTCAGTACTTC. This codes for CASSAGQVGENIQYF.